The entry below gives a single T cell receptor beta chain sequence along with its context. V lost 5 bases to trimming and J lost 2 bases, with 9 bases between them. The CDR3 sequence is 13 residues long. Germline CDR1 and CDR2: PRHDT and FYEKMQ (reference sequence). This sample is part of a study of OX40 agonist ivuxolimab in advanced cancers. Generated by immunoSEQ multiplex PCR, the TCRdb table keeps only in-frame clones and is missing some. The sample has over 20,000 clones; 80% to 90% are singletons. The TCR was taken from an adult with an advanced solid tumor such as melanoma, head and neck, liver or kidney cancer. The sample consisted of CD4+ or CD8+ T cells sorted from blood, taken in a trial of the OX40 agonist ivuxolimab. The chain carries TRBV13 and TRBJ1-2; D might be TRBD1 (6 bases). The CDR3 sequence: CASSVTGNYGYTF. DNA for the CDR3: TGTGCCAGCAGCGTGACAGGCAACTATGGCTACACCTTC.